The next 15 T cell receptor beta chains were all read from a single sample in a study of metastatic and nonmetastatic thyroid tumors. TCRdb re-called clones via MiXCR from the PCR reads. The sample includes about 11,000 clones, approximately 31% seen only once; the top ten take about 16%. All patients were untreated before thyroid surgery. Specimen: tumor tissue. These receptors originate from a female donor with papillary thyroid cancer or a benign thyroid nodule (not recorded which). Some clones in this sample may be carry-over from other donors' samples.

V and J are TRBV24-1 and TRBJ2-3; D possibly matches TRBD1 or TRBD2 (5 bases each). Trimming shortened V by 8 bases and J by 2 bases, and 16 bases separated the two germline ends. Germline V gene sequence: CDR1 KGHDR, CDR2 SFDVKD. The CDR3 length is 15 residues. CDR3 sequence: CATIHRDGYTDTQYF. The CDR3, as DNA: TGTGCCACCATACACCGGGACGGTTACACAGATACGCAGTATTTT.

This clone showed up many times. A much larger clone sits a single nucleotide away, making a read error possible. It is likely a read error, because the conserved phenylalanine at the end of the CDR3 is missing. This sequence joins TRBV12-3 or TRBV12-4 and TRBJ1-2; 8 positions agree with TRBD1. CDR3 length equals 13 residues. V shed 6 bases and J 8 bases; nucleotides not matched to a gene: 8. This CDR3 reads CASRLDRAGGYTL. The CDR3 coding sequence is TGTGCCAGCAGGTTGGACAGGGCGGGGGGCTACACCCTC.

The rearrangement uses TRBV4-1 and TRBJ2-7; no firm D call. Trimming took 0 bases from V and 2 from J, leaving 8 bases between them. The CDR3 runs to 14 residues. The germline gives CDR1 MGHRA, CDR2 YSYEKL. CDR3 bases: TGCGCCAGCAGCCAAGAGCGGTTTGCCTACGAGCAGTACTTC. Its translation is CASSQERFAYEQYF.

In DNA form, the CDR3 reads TGCAGTGCTAGAGAGGGGGGCGGAGCTCAGGGCGAGCAGTACTTC. Protein product: CSAREGGGAQGEQYF. The rearrangement links TRBV20-1 to TRBJ2-7; possibly TRBD1 or TRBD2 for D (6 bases each). The germline V gene has CDR1 DFQATT and CDR2 SNEGSKA (reference sequence). Trimming cost V 0 bases and J 6 bases, with 18 bases left between them. The CDR3 consists of 15 residues.

This clone was counted once. The chain couples TRBV6-2 or TRBV6-3 to TRBJ2-7; TRBD2 matches at 9 bases. CDR3 length: 21 amino acids. The ends lost 6 bases at V and 2 bases at J; junction bases unmatched: 26. Germline assignment: CDR1 MNHEY and CDR2 SVGEGT. CDR3 coding DNA: TGTGCCAGCAGAAGTCCCCCCAAGGGACTAGCTGGAGTACTATCTACCTACGAGCAGTACTTC. Translated, it gives CASRSPPKGLAGVLSTYEQYF.

This chain uses TRBV11-1 with TRBJ2-1; 15 nucleotides agree with TRBD2. This CDR3 has 19 amino acids. The ends lost 1 base at V and 7 bases at J; junction bases unmatched: 11. Germline CDR1 reads SGHAT; CDR2 reads FQDESV (reference sequence). The CDR3 DNA sequence: TGTGCCAGCAGCTTAGGTGTGGGACTAGCGGGGGGAGCGGGGAATGAGCAGTTCTTC. It translates to CASSLGVGLAGGAGNEQFF. The complete variable domain, with remaining parts taken from reference TRBV11-1 and TRBJ2-1, reads EAEVAQSPRYKITEKSQAVAFWCDPISGHATLYWYRQILGQGPELLVQFQDESVVDDSQLPKDRFSAERLKGVDSTLKIQPAELGDSAMYLCASSLGVGLAGGAGNEQFFGPGTRLTVL.

By sample fraction, this clone is medium-sized (0.01 to 0.1%). The V call is TRBV20-1, the J call TRBJ2-1, with D uncertain. Germline loops: CDR1 DFQATT, CDR2 SNEGSKA (reference sequence). Trimming shortened V by 0 bases and J by 2 bases, and 17 bases separated the two germline ends. The CDR3 totals 17 residues. CDR3 coding DNA: TGCAGTGCTAGAGATCGTCTCAGTCAAAAAACCTACAATGAGCAGTTCTTC. Amino acid sequence: CSARDRLSQKTYNEQFF.

The chain uses TRBV11-3 and TRBJ2-2; D ambiguous. Between the trimmed V and J ends, which lost 0 bases and 0 bases, there was a span of 8 bases. The CDR3 has 16 residues. CDR1 SGHNT and CDR2 YENEEA come from the germline V gene. CDR3 protein: CASSLDPASNTGELFF. In DNA, the CDR3 is TGTGCCAGCAGCTTAGATCCAGCCTCGAACACCGGGGAGCTGTTTTTT. Using reference TRBV11-3 and TRBJ2-2 for the parts outside the CDR3, the full variable domain is EAGVVQSPRYKIIEKKQPVAFWCNPISGHNTLYWYLQNLGQGPELLIRYENEEAVDDSQLPKDRFSAERLKGVDSTLKIQPAELGDSAVYLCASSLDPASNTGELFFGEGSRLTVL.

This chain links TRBV20-1 with TRBJ2-7; no clear D gene. This CDR3 has 11 amino acids. Trimming pared 1 base from V and 3 bases from J, leaving 4 bases between. The V gene's germline CDR1 is DFQATT and CDR2 SNEGSKA (reference sequence). In DNA, the CDR3 is TGCAGTGCTAGAGCCCTCTACGAGCAGTACTTC. This translates into CSARALYEQYF.

This clone was counted at least ten times. This sequence joins TRBV2 and TRBJ1-2, with D possibly being TRBD1 (5 bases). The CDR3 covers 13 residues. Trimming stripped 7 bases from V and 3 bases from J, with 12 bases between. CDR1 is SNHLY, CDR2 FYNNEI, per germline. This CDR3 reads CASTGTGHYGYTF. The CDR3 DNA reads TGTGCCAGCACCGGAACAGGTCACTATGGCTACACCTTC.

This rearrangement joins TRBV6-2 or TRBV6-3 to TRBJ1-6; D gene ambiguous. The germline V gene has CDR1 MNHEY and CDR2 SVGEGT. Trimming cost V 6 bases and J 7 bases, with 13 bases left between them. CDR3 length equals 14 residues. DNA of the CDR3: TGTGCCAGCAGGCCGTCCAGTGAAAATTCACCCCTCCACTTT. This encodes CASRPSSENSPLHF.

This clone was counted at least ten times. This chain joins TRBV7-9 and TRBJ2-5, with 16 bases fitting TRBD2. CDR1 and CDR2 (germline): SEHNR, FQNEAQ (reference sequence). After removal of 5 bases from V and 5 bases from J, the junction contained 5 bases not matched to a gene. The CDR3 spans 16 residues. The CDR3 DNA reads as TGTGCCAGCAGCCGGGGACTAGCGGGGGGGCCGGAGACCCAGTACTTC. Translation: CASSRGLAGGPETQYF.

The chain's CDR3 is CASSAVQGLDTEAFF. The CDR3 region has the DNA TGCGCCAGCAGCGCCGTACAGGGACTGGATACTGAAGCTTTCTTT. The V and J genes are TRBV5-1 and TRBJ1-1, with a possible D match to TRBD1 (6 bases). Trimming removed 4 bases from V and 5 bases from J, with 18 bases in between. The V gene's germline CDR1 is SGHRS and CDR2 YFSETQ. The CDR3 has 15 residues. The variable domain in full, with the rest retrieved from reference TRBV5-1 and TRBJ1-1, is KAGVTQTPRYLIKTRGQQVTLSCSPISGHRSVSWYQQTPGQGLQFLFEYFSETQRNKGNFPGRFSGRQFSNSRSEMNVSTLELGDSALYLCASSAVQGLDTEAFFGQGTRLTVV.

This chain connects TRBV30 to TRBJ1-2, with a weak D call TRBD1 (6 bases). V dropped 3 bases and J dropped 5 bases, with 13 bases sitting between them. The CDR3 covers 13 residues. CDR1 is GTSNPN and CDR2 is SVGIG in the germline V gene (reference sequence). The CDR3: CAWSRQEEYGYTF. In DNA, the CDR3 is TGTGCCTGGAGCCGACAGGAGGAATATGGCTACACCTTC.

This clone is judged medium-sized. The gene calls are TRBV6-5 and TRBJ2-2; D gene uncertain. The CDR3 consists of 14 residues. V gave up 2 bases and J gave up 4 bases, with 8 bases separating them. Germline V lookup: CDR1 MNHEY, CDR2 SVGAGI. The CDR3 loop reads CASSYLSGTGELFF. The CDR3 DNA reads TGTGCCAGCAGTTACCTGTCGGGCACCGGGGAGCTGTTTTTT.